This is a list of T cell receptor beta chains from one sample in a study of T-cell memory formation after mild COVID-19. TCRdb processed the 5' RACE reads anew with MiXCR; each CDR3 protein has one entry. Of about 620,000 distinct CDR3 sequences in the sample, under 20% are singletons; the top ten hold 12%. The sequencing sample was made of PBMCs or a T cell subset sorted from them (not recorded which). These receptors all stem from an adult woman who had mild COVID-19 (a few samples of this study predate the infection). Cell type and time point are not known. Both conserved end residues are part of each CDR3. Each record gives: CDR3 length, D gene, clone size, V gene, J gene, CDR3 protein, CDR3 DNA. The D gene is left open where the match is weak. Clone size is not always given. Where it is, it says once, few, many or a class for expanded clones.

>13|.|few|TRBV3-1|TRBJ2-1
CASSPTPDNEQFF
TGTGCCAGCAGCCCTACTCCAGACAATGAGCAGTTCTTC
>15|.|few|TRBV12-3/TRBV12-4|TRBJ2-2
CASSFGFSATGELFF
TGTGCCAGCAGTTTCGGTTTCTCGGCCACCGGGGAGCTGTTTTTT
>11|.|.|TRBV2|TRBJ2-1
CASREGYEQFF
TGTGCCAGCAGGGAGGGTTATGAGCAGTTCTTC
>15|TRBD2|.|TRBV7-6|TRBJ2-7
CASSPTSGLSYEQYF
TGTGCCAGCAGCCCGACTAGCGGCCTCTCCTACGAGCAGTACTTC
>17|.|.|TRBV21-1|TRBJ2-1
CASSNGRDRAPYNEQFF
TGTGCCAGCAGCAACGGCCGGGACAGGGCTCCCTACAATGAGCAGTTCTTC
>14|TRBD1|few|TRBV6-1|TRBJ2-2
CASSQGQWTGELFF
TGTGCCAGCAGCCAGGGACAGTGGACCGGGGAGCTGTTTTTT
>15|TRBD1|few|TRBV5-6|TRBJ2-3
CASSANRGLTDTQYF
TGTGCCAGCAGCGCTAACAGGGGGCTCACAGATACGCAGTATTTT
>12|.|many|TRBV7-9|TRBJ2-7
CASSRDGYEQYF
TGTGCCAGCAGCCGGGACGGCTACGAGCAGTACTTC
>16|.|few|TRBV5-1|TRBJ2-2
CASSLSGQVVTGELFF
TGCGCCAGCAGCTTATCAGGACAAGTCGTCACCGGGGAGCTGTTTTTT
>16|.|few|TRBV7-9|TRBJ1-2
CASSLAAASKGYGYTF
TGTGCCAGCAGCTTAGCGGCGGCGTCTAAGGGCTATGGCTACACCTTC
>13|TRBD1|.|TRBV5-1|TRBJ1-1
CASSYDRGPEAFF
TGCGCCAGCAGCTACGACAGGGGACCTGAAGCTTTCTTT
>17|TRBD2|few|TRBV6-6|TRBJ2-5
CASSAGTSGQKVETQYF
TGTGCCAGCAGTGCCGGGACTAGCGGACAAAAAGTAGAGACCCAGTACTTC
>10|.|.|TRBV30|TRBJ2-2
CAWSFGELFF
TGTGCCTGGAGTTTCGGGGAGCTGTTTTTT
>15|.|once|TRBV5-1|TRBJ2-5
CASSDRAGRQETQYF
TGCGCCAGCAGCGACCGTGCGGGACGACAAGAGACCCAGTACTTC
>14|TRBD2|many|TRBV7-9|TRBJ2-7
CASSPSGTSYEQYF
TGTGCCAGCAGCCCCAGCGGGACCAGCTACGAGCAGTACTTC
>15|.|.|TRBV21-1|TRBJ2-3
CASSARLSSPDTQYF
TGTGCCAGCAGCGCAAGACTATCGAGCCCAGATACGCAGTATTTT
>13|.|.|TRBV4-2|TRBJ1-5
CASSQDHGQPQHF
TGTGCCAGCAGCCAAGATCATGGTCAGCCCCAGCATTTT
>13|.|many|TRBV20-1|TRBJ1-1
CSASGPRNAEAFF
TGCAGTGCTAGCGGGCCCCGGAACGCTGAAGCTTTCTTT
>13|.|many|TRBV27|TRBJ2-2
CASSLANTGELFF
TGTGCCAGCAGTTTAGCGAACACCGGGGAGCTGTTTTTT
>12|.|.|TRBV12-3/TRBV12-4|TRBJ2-1
CASSLGPPQQFF
TGTGCCAGCAGTTTAGGCCCCCCGCAGCAGTTCTTC
>14|TRBD2|few|TRBV9|TRBJ2-3
CASSLGLGADTQYF
TGTGCCAGCAGCCTCGGACTAGGCGCAGATACGCAGTATTTT
>14|.|.|TRBV10-3|TRBJ2-7
CAIRRAESSYEQYF
TGTGCCATCAGGCGGGCGGAGAGCTCCTACGAGCAGTACTTC
>14|TRBD1|many|TRBV7-2|TRBJ2-7
CASSLAGTGSAQYF
TGTGCCAGCAGCTTGGCGGGGACAGGGTCGGCGCAGTACTTC
>16|TRBD1|few|TRBV6-2/TRBV6-3|TRBJ1-5
CASSQRDRAGNQPQHF
TGTGCCAGCAGTCAGAGGGACAGGGCTGGCAATCAGCCCCAGCATTTT